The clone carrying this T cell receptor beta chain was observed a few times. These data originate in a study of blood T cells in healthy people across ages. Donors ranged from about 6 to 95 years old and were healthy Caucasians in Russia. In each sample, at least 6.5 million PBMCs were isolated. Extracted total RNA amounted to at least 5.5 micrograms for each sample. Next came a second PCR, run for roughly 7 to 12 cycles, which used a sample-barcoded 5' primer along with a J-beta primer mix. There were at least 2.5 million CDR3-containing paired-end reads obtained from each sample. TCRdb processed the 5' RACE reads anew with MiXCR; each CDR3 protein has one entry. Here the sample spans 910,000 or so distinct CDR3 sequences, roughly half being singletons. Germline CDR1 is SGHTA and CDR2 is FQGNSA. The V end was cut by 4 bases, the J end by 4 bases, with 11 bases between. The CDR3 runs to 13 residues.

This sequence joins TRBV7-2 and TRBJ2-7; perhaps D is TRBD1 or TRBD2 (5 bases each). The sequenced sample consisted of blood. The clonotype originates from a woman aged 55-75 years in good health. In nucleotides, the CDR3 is TGTGCCAGCAGCTCCAGGGACGGGTACGAGCAGTACTTC. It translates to CASSSRDGYEQYF.